These 26 T cell receptor beta chains came from one sample sequenced in a study of blood T cells in healthy people across ages. Through a sample-barcoded 5' primer and a J-beta primer mix, a second PCR was run for about 6 to 11 cycles. Via MiXCR, TCRdb re-called the 5' RACE reads, giving one row per CDR3 protein. Among roughly 1.7 million distinct CDR3 sequences listed, almost 35% were seen once. Sequenced material: blood. Source of these receptors: a young woman in good health.

This clonotype was seen a single time. As DNA, the CDR3 is TGTGCCAGCAGCTCCCGGGAGTTCGTAGATACGCAGTATTTT. This sequence encodes CASSSREFVDTQYF. The chain joins TRBV7-2 to TRBJ2-3; tentative D call: TRBD2 (6 bases). In germline, CDR1 is SGHTA, CDR2 FQGNSA. V was shortened by 4 bases and J by 5 bases, with 13 bases between the two germline ends. The CDR3 is made up of 14 amino acids.

This clonotype was seen once. The chain is built from TRBV7-9 and TRBJ1-1, with 10 bases identical to TRBD1. The V and J ends lost 6 bases and 7 bases, in that order; junction bases with no gene match: 8. Germline V gene sequence: CDR1 SEHNR, CDR2 FQNEAQ (reference sequence). The CDR3 contains 14 residues. CDR3 in DNA: TGTGCCAGCAGACTAGGACAGGGGGAGGGTGAAGCTTTCTTT. Residues: CASRLGQGEGEAFF. Complete variable domain (other parts from reference TRBV7-9 and TRBJ1-1): DTGVSQNPRHKITKRGQNVTFRCDPISEHNRLYWYRQTLGQGPEFLTYFQNEAQLEKSRLLSDRFSAERPKGSFSTLEIQRTEQGDSAMYLCASRLGQGEGEAFFGQGTRLTVV.

The rearrangement joins TRBV27 to TRBJ2-5; the match to TRBD2 covers 12 bases. V lost 5 bases and J lost 5; bases outside the gene matches: 9. The CDR3 has 16 residues. Germline assignment: CDR1 MNHEY and CDR2 SMNVEV (reference sequence). The CDR3 coding sequence is TGTGCCAGCAGTCCTACTAGCGGGAGGTCCTGGGAGACCCAGTACTTC. Encoded protein: CASSPTSGRSWETQYF.

The CDR3 sequence: CSARVGKTSGSWDEQFF. CDR3 DNA: TGCAGTGCTAGAGTTGGGAAGACTAGCGGGAGTTGGGATGAGCAGTTCTTC. The V gene is TRBV20-1, the J gene TRBJ2-1; 12 bases fit TRBD2. V dropped 1 base and J dropped 8; count of bases not matched to a gene: 12. The CDR3 runs 17 residues. Germline CDR1 reads DFQATT; CDR2 reads SNEGSKA (reference sequence).

V usage is TRBV9 and J usage is TRBJ2-5, with D possibly being TRBD2 (6 bases). V was cut by 0 bases and J by 5 bases, with 17 bases left in between. Germline V gene lookup returns CDR1 SGDLS and CDR2 YYNGEE. The length of the CDR3 is 16 residues. The CDR3 spells CASSVGGHQEGETQYF. The CDR3 nucleotides read TGTGCCAGCAGCGTAGGGGGTCATCAGGAGGGGGAGACCCAGTACTTC.

V and J are TRBV29-1 and TRBJ2-7; 7 bases map to TRBD1. The CDR3 length is 13 residues. Germline V gene sequence: CDR1 SQVTM, CDR2 ANQGSEA. With 4 bases clipped from V and 6 bases from J, the junction kept 9 bases outside the gene matches. Here the CDR3 DNA reads TGCAGCGTTGCCAAGGGGGCGGGTGGCGAGCAGTACTTC. The encoded protein is CSVAKGAGGEQYF.

The V gene is TRBV7-9, the J gene TRBJ1-1, with D perhaps TRBD1 (5 bases). The CDR3 is 18 residues long. Looked up from germline, CDR1 is SEHNR and CDR2 is FQNEAQ (reference sequence). The V end lost 1 base, the J end lost 0 bases, and 18 bases lay between the germline ends. In DNA form, the CDR3 reads TGTGCCAGCAGCTTAGAAGTGAATGGCGCAGGGTTGAACACTGAAGCTTTCTTT. It specifies CASSLEVNGAGLNTEAFF.

The genes are TRBV9 and TRBJ2-5; TRBD2 aligns across 8 bases. With 4 bases clipped from V and 5 bases from J, the junction kept 10 bases outside the gene matches. CDR1 is SGDLS and CDR2 is YYNGEE in the germline V gene. This CDR3 contains 15 residues. The CDR3: CASSSGSGVIETQYF. CDR3 coding DNA: TGTGCCAGCAGCTCAGGTAGCGGGGTGATTGAGACCCAGTACTTC.

The V call is TRBV29-1, the J call TRBJ2-3; D gene uncertain. The CDR3 runs to 15 residues. Per germline, CDR1 SQVTM and CDR2 ANQGSEA. With 0 bases removed from V and 2 bases from J, the gap between germline ends came to 12 bases. CDR3 sequence: CSVEDLLLLTDTQYF. In nucleotides, the CDR3 is TGCAGCGTTGAAGATCTTCTACTCCTCACAGATACGCAGTATTTT.

This chain links TRBV29-1 with TRBJ2-7, with D uncertain. CDR1 SQVTM and CDR2 ANQGSEA come from the germline V gene. V lost 4 bases and J lost 2, with 12 bases in between. The CDR3 extends over 13 amino acids. CDR3 sequence reads: CSVVSPRAYEQYF. In DNA, the CDR3 is TGCAGCGTTGTTAGCCCTCGAGCCTACGAGCAGTACTTC.

Many counts were recorded for this clonotype. The chain employs TRBV4-1 and TRBJ2-1; TRBD2 matches 9 bases. J was trimmed by 2 bases and V by 3 bases; bases with no gene match: 2. From germline, CDR1 is MGHRA and CDR2 YSYEKL. CDR3 length: 15 amino acids. The CDR3 loop is CASSQTSGTYNEQFF. CDR3 nucleotide sequence: TGCGCCAGCAGCCAGACTAGCGGTACCTACAATGAGCAGTTCTTC.

This clonotype was seen a few times. The chain is built from TRBV4-1 and TRBJ1-1; possibly TRBD1 for D (5 bases). The CDR3 consists of 13 residues. Trimming shortened V by 11 bases and J by 0 bases, and 13 bases separated the two germline ends. Germline CDR1 MGHRA, CDR2 YSYEKL. The CDR3 loop reads CAAGEGMNTEAFF. The CDR3 DNA reads as TGCGCCGCCGGTGAGGGGATGAACACTGAAGCTTTCTTT.

This clonotype appeared a few times. This chain connects TRBV10-3 to TRBJ2-4; 10 bases fit TRBD2. J gave up 13 bases and V 2 bases, and 14 bases lay outside the gene matches. The CDR3 is made up of 16 amino acids. Germline CDR1 ENHRY, CDR2 SYGVKD. The CDR3 reads CAISEMASGGLEEQYF. The DNA of the CDR3 is TGTGCCATCAGTGAGATGGCTAGCGGGGGCCTTGAGGAGCAGTACTTC.

DNA for the CDR3: TGCAGTGCTCACCGACAGACCGGGGAGCTGTTTTTT. It is translated as CSAHRQTGELFF. The chain employs TRBV20-1 and TRBJ2-2; tentatively, D is TRBD1 (5 bases). This CDR3 is 12 amino acids long. CDR1 is DFQATT, CDR2 SNEGSKA, per germline (reference sequence). V lost 5 bases and J lost 5, with 9 bases in between.

The rearrangement joins TRBV30 to TRBJ2-1; TRBD2 agrees at 13 bases. The CDR3 runs 17 residues. Germline-derived CDR1 and CDR2 are GTSNPN and SVGIG (reference sequence). Trimming took 1 base from V and 8 from J; bases not matched to a gene: 11. CDR3 in DNA: TGTGCCTGGAGTGCCTCCAGGACTAGCGGGAGCATCGATGAGCAGTTCTTC. Its translation is CAWSASRTSGSIDEQFF.

As regards this clonotype: One end of the junction fails to match germline, which may point to a read error. The V and J genes are TRBV29-1 and TRBJ1-1; TRBD1 aligns across 7 bases. Germline CDR1 and CDR2: SQVTM and ANQGSEA. The CDR3 is made up of 13 amino acids. CDR3 DNA: TGCAGCGCCGGAGCGGGACAGATCACTGAGGCTTTCTTT. Its protein is CSAGAGQITEAFF.

Only a few counts were recorded for this clonotype. V is TRBV29-1 and J is TRBJ1-2; 12 bases fit TRBD1. Germline V gene sequence: CDR1 SQVTM, CDR2 ANQGSEA. The length of the CDR3 is 16 residues. V dropped 2 bases and J dropped 4; count of bases not matched to a gene: 8. Here the CDR3 reads CSVERGTGGAGYGYTF. The CDR3 DNA is TGCAGCGTTGAAAGGGGGACAGGGGGCGCAGGCTATGGCTACACCTTC.

This clonotype was seen a few times. The chain carries TRBV12-3 or TRBV12-4 and TRBJ2-3; a possible D gene is TRBD2 (6 bases). V lost 5 bases and J lost 4, with 19 bases in between. This CDR3 region has 16 residues. The CDR3 DNA sequence: TGTGCCAGCAGTCTCCTCTCCGGAGCGGGCGCAGATACGCAGTATTTT. Translating gives CASSLLSGAGADTQYF.

The CDR3, as DNA: TGTGCCAGCAGTTTCGGGGACTCCGGTAACTACGAGCAGTACTTC. Protein: CASSFGDSGNYEQYF. The chain carries TRBV6-6 and TRBJ2-7, with D possibly being TRBD2 (6 bases). V was pared by 4 bases and J by 3 bases, with 16 bases between. CDR1 is MNHNY and CDR2 is SVGAGI in the germline V gene (reference sequence). This CDR3 is 15 amino acids long.

This clonotype has only a few counts. The chain joins TRBV14 to TRBJ2-1; D perhaps matches TRBD2 (5 bases). Germline CDR1 SGHDN, CDR2 FVKESK. The CDR3 loop spans 15 amino acids. The ends were cut back, 2 bases at V and 10 bases at J, with 18 bases in the middle. CDR3 sequence: CASSQLPFLGSEQFF. DNA of the CDR3: TGTGCCAGCAGCCAACTGCCTTTCCTAGGGAGCGAGCAGTTCTTC. The variable domain in full, completed from reference TRBV14 and TRBJ2-1, reads EAGVTQFPSHSVIEKGQTVTLRCDPISGHDNLYWYRRVMGKEIKFLLHFVKESKQDESGMPNNRFLAERTGGTYSTLKVQPAELEDSGVYFCASSQLPFLGSEQFFGPGTRLTVL.

The chain joins TRBV5-1 to TRBJ2-3; 9 nucleotides align to TRBD2. V lost 3 bases, J lost 8 bases, and 16 bases stayed unmatched. The CDR3 is 17 amino acids. Germline V gene data show CDR1 as SGHRS and CDR2 as YFSETQ. CDR3: CASSYLTRRGGEGTQYF. CDR3 sequence (DNA): TGCGCCAGCAGCTACCTGACTAGGCGGGGGGGAGAGGGTACGCAGTATTTT.

This clonotype has only a few counts. This chain connects TRBV20-1 to TRBJ2-7, with 7 positions matching TRBD2. V trimming: 3 bases; J trimming: 3 bases; junction bases outside the gene matches: 11. CDR3 length: 15 residues. From germline, CDR1 is DFQATT and CDR2 SNEGSKA (reference sequence). CDR3 residues: CSARGSSGDIYEQYF. The CDR3 nucleotides read TGCAGTGCTAGGGGCTCTAGCGGCGATATCTACGAGCAGTACTTC.

The V call is TRBV29-1, the J call TRBJ1-2; 9 bases agree with TRBD1. Trimming took 6 bases from V and 4 from J; bases not matched to a gene: 12. Looked up from germline, CDR1 is SQVTM and CDR2 is ANQGSEA. This CDR3 comprises 15 residues. In nucleotides, the CDR3 is TGCAGCGTGGGGGGGACAGGGCCATTTTTCTATGGCTACACCTTC. Protein product: CSVGGTGPFFYGYTF.

The genes are TRBV12-3 or TRBV12-4 and TRBJ1-4; 7 positions agree with TRBD1. Trimming removed 0 bases from V and 6 bases from J; junction bases left unmatched: 10. There are 17 residues in the CDR3. Here the CDR3 reads CASSLAPDRELYEKLFF. Written as DNA, the CDR3 is TGTGCCAGCAGTTTAGCGCCCGACAGGGAATTATATGAAAAACTGTTTTTT.

The chain joins TRBV2 to TRBJ1-5; maybe TRBD1 (5 bases). The V gene lost 6 bases and the J gene lost 4 bases, with 16 bases spanning the gap. This CDR3 contains 15 residues. Germline values: CDR1 SNHLY, CDR2 FYNNEI. The DNA of the CDR3 is TGTGCCAGCAGGGCTAAGGCAGGGAGGAATCAGCCCCAGCATTTT. It yields the protein CASRAKAGRNQPQHF.

V gene TRBV4-1 combines with J gene TRBJ1-5; D remains ambiguous. Germline V CDR1 and CDR2: MGHRA, YSYEKL. There are 15 residues in the CDR3. Trimming took 0 bases from V and 9 from J, leaving 15 bases between them. The CDR3 nucleotides are TGCGCCAGCAGCCAAGAGGGCTATCAGAGGACGCCCCAGCATTTT. Amino acid sequence: CASSQEGYQRTPQHF.